A single sample gave rise to the 8 T cell receptor beta chains below, sequenced in a study (dated by TCRdb to between 2014 and 2017). Library prep was done by 5' RACE. Sequenced using an Illumina MiSeq. The public reads were reanalyzed by TCRdb: fastp trimming at Q25, MiXCR alignment, in-frame beta chains only. When rows share a CDR3 protein, they turn into one entry using the most common DNA and genes. The sample table lists about 57,000 distinct CDR3 sequences, approximately 26% of them with a count of one. Of the sample, 2% to 2.5% falls within the top ten clones. Tregs were isolated as CD4+CD25+CD127-/low cells. The sample comprised tumor-infiltrating Tregs sorted from the breast tumor. Receptors were obtained from a female donor with breast cancer.

Ten or more counts support this clonotype. This chain uses TRBV5-1 with TRBJ1-2; 8 nucleotides line up with TRBD1. The CDR3 has 13 residues. The germline CDR1 and CDR2 sequences are SGHRS and YFSETQ. Trimming removed 3 bases from V and 3 bases from J; junction bases left unmatched: 1. The CDR3 DNA reads TGCGCCAGCAGCTCGACAGGGGACTATGGCTACACCTTC. It specifies CASSSTGDYGYTF.

The V gene is TRBV7-3, the J gene TRBJ1-1; 12 bases fit TRBD1. Losses at the gene ends were 5 bases for V and 5 bases for J; bases not matched to a gene: 6. The germline CDR1 and CDR2 sequences are SGHTA and FQGTGA. The CDR3 loop spans 15 amino acids. CDR3 residues: CASSTGQGAGTEAFF. For the CDR3, the DNA is TGTGCCAGCAGCACGGGACAGGGGGCAGGTACTGAAGCTTTCTTT.

This chain uses TRBV4-3 with TRBJ2-5, with a possible D match to TRBD1 (6 bases). CDR3 length: 15 amino acids. V lost 3 bases and J 0 bases, leaving 11 bases between the germline ends. Germline CDR1 and CDR2: LGHNA and YSLEER. CDR3 sequence: CASSQGDTDQETQYF. Written as DNA, the CDR3 is TGCGCCAGCAGCCAGGGGGACACCGACCAAGAGACCCAGTACTTC.

This clonotype appeared a few times. This chain uses TRBV7-9 with TRBJ1-2; D is perhaps TRBD1 (5 bases). In germline, CDR1 is SEHNR, CDR2 FQNEAQ (reference sequence). V lost 3 bases, J lost 2 bases, and 7 bases lay in between. CDR3 length: 13 amino acids. CDR3 nucleotides: TGTGCCAGCAGCTTTGACAGAAACTATGGCTACACCTTC. It yields the protein CASSFDRNYGYTF. Drawing the rest from reference TRBV7-9 and TRBJ1-2, the complete variable domain is DTGVSQNPRHKITKRGQNVTFRCDPISEHNRLYWYRQTLGQGPEFLTYFQNEAQLEKSRLLSDRFSAERPKGSFSTLEIQRTEQGDSAMYLCASSFDRNYGYTFGSGTRLTVV.

The rearrangement links TRBV28 to TRBJ2-1, with TRBD2 identical over 8 bases. The CDR3 sequence is 15 residues long. Trimming removed 5 bases from V and 7 bases from J; junction bases left unmatched: 10. From germline, CDR1 is MDHEN and CDR2 SYDVKM. CDR3 amino acids: CASSITGRAENEQFF. CDR3 in DNA: TGTGCCAGCAGTATTACCGGGAGGGCCGAAAATGAGCAGTTCTTC.

In the case of this clonotype: Its ends do not fully match the called genes, so a read error is possible. The chain carries TRBV7-9 and TRBJ2-5, with 8 bases matching TRBD1. This CDR3 has 17 residues. Germline CDR1 reads SEHNR; CDR2 reads FQNEAQ (reference sequence). The CDR3 region is CAGSLAASGQGMGTQYF. The DNA for the CDR3 is TGTGCCGGCAGCTTAGCGGCTTCAGGACAGGGAATGGGGACCCAGTACTTC.

The gene calls are TRBV5-1 and TRBJ2-3; 13 bases align to TRBD2. The ends lost 6 bases at V and 4 bases at J; junction bases unmatched: 5. The CDR3 is 15 amino acids. The germline CDR1 and CDR2 sequences are SGHRS and YFSETQ. CDR3: CASNLLAGGPDTQYF. The CDR3 nucleotides are TGCGCCAGCAACCTACTAGCGGGAGGGCCAGATACGCAGTATTTT. Complete variable domain (other parts from reference TRBV5-1 and TRBJ2-3): KAGVTQTPRYLIKTRGQQVTLSCSPISGHRSVSWYQQTPGQGLQFLFEYFSETQRNKGNFPGRFSGRQFSNSRSEMNVSTLELGDSALYLCASNLLAGGPDTQYFGPGTRLTVL.

This clonotype has only a few counts. The V and J genes are TRBV9 and TRBJ2-5, with 10 bases fitting TRBD1. From germline, CDR1 is SGDLS and CDR2 YYNGEE. Trimming took 3 bases from V and 2 from J; bases not matched to a gene: 4. This CDR3 is built from 15 residues. The CDR3 nucleotides are TGTGCCAGCAGCGGAGAGGGACAGGGGCAAGAGACCCAGTACTTC. Translation gives CASSGEGQGQETQYF. The full variable domain, in which reference TRBV9 and TRBJ2-5 provide the parts outside the CDR3, is DSGVTQTPKHLITATGQRVTLRCSPRSGDLSVYWYQQSLDQGLQFLIQYYNGEERAKGNILERFSAQQFPDLHSELNLSSLELGDSALYFCASSGEGQGQETQYFGPGTRLLVL.